The 19 T cell receptor beta chains reported below all come from one sample, sequenced in a study of blood T cell repertoires in COVID-19 (dated by TCRdb to 2019 to 2021). Libraries came from the immunoSEQ multiplex PCR assay. Held by TCRdb, this immuneACCESS table contains in-frame sequences only and omits some clones. Under half of the omission traces to an unresolved V gene where checked; the cause of the rest is unknown. This sample has roughly 500,000 clones in its table, and 89% of those were observed once. The ten largest clones capture 0.7% to 1% of the sample. The sequencing sample was made of peripheral blood. These receptors were obtained from a young man with COVID-19, enrolled during active disease.

This rearrangement joins TRBV3-1 (or the pseudogene TRBV3-2) to TRBJ2-7; 9 bases align to TRBD1. Germline trimming cut 3 bases from V and 4 bases from J; bases unmatched to any gene: 7. CDR1 and CDR2 from the germline V gene are LGHDT and YNNKEL (reference sequence). CDR3 size: 15 residues. The CDR3 region has the DNA TGTGCCAGCAGCCATACGGGACAGGGCGGGTACGAGCAGTACTTC. It codes for CASSHTGQGGYEQYF.

This chain links TRBV10-2 with TRBJ2-2; 8 bases align to TRBD1. CDR1 and CDR2 from the germline V gene are WSHSY and SAAADI. V lost 2 bases to trimming and J lost 4 bases; unmatched junction nucleotides: 9. CDR3 length: 17 residues. The DNA of the CDR3 is TGCGCCAGCAGTGAGACCCGGACAGGGAGAGGCACCGGGGAGCTGTTTTTT. Protein sequence: CASSETRTGRGTGELFF.

For the CDR3, the DNA is TGTGCCAGCAGCGTCTCTAGTAACGCCTACGAGCAGTACTTC. Residues: CASSVSSNAYEQYF. V and J are TRBV9 and TRBJ2-7; no firm D call. V dropped 2 bases and J dropped 2 bases, with 11 bases sitting between them. The CDR3 consists of 14 residues. The germline CDR1 and CDR2 sequences are SGDLS and YYNGEE.

The V gene is TRBV7-4, the J gene TRBJ1-6, with a weak D call TRBD1 (6 bases). The CDR3 runs to 13 residues. Germline V CDR1 and CDR2: SGHVT, SQSDAQ. Between the trimmed V and J ends, which lost 5 bases and 8 bases, there was a span of 10 bases. The CDR3 nucleotides are TGTGCCAGCAGCCCGCGACAGGATTCACCCCTCCACTTT. Protein sequence: CASSPRQDSPLHF. The whole variable domain, filled in from reference TRBV7-4 and TRBJ1-6, reads GAGVSQSPRYKVAKRGRDVALRCDSISGHVTLYWYRQTLGQGSEVLTYSQSDAQRDKSGRPSGRFSAERPERSVSTLKIQRTEQGDSAVYLCASSPRQDSPLHFGNGTRLTVT.

This rearrangement joins TRBV5-5 to TRBJ2-1; the match to TRBD2 covers 15 bases. V shed 4 bases and J 5 bases; nucleotides not matched to a gene: 7. Germline V gene data show CDR1 as SGHKS and CDR2 as YYEKEE (reference sequence). The CDR3 totals 17 residues. As DNA, the CDR3 is TGTGCCAGCAGCCTCCGGACTAGCGGGAGGGTCAACAATGAGCAGTTCTTC. Its protein is CASSLRTSGRVNNEQFF.

The rearrangement uses TRBV5-1 and TRBJ1-5; TRBD1 matches at 9 bases. CDR3 length equals 15 residues. Looked up from germline, CDR1 is SGHRS and CDR2 is YFSETQ. V was clipped by 4 bases and J by 0 bases; unmatched bases: 2. The CDR3 nucleotides are TGCGCCAGCAGCCGGACAGGGGATAGCAATCAGCCCCAGCATTTT. Encoded protein: CASSRTGDSNQPQHF.

There are a few counts of this clone. The J gene is TRBJ2-1, the V gene TRBV7-9, with 11 nucleotides matching TRBD2. The junction had 7 bases not matched to a gene; V was cut back by 2 bases and J by 1 base. The germline gives CDR1 SEHNR, CDR2 FQNEAQ (reference sequence). This CDR3 has 18 amino acids. CDR3 in DNA: TGTGCCAGCAGCTTACTCCGTGGGACTAGCGGATCCTACAATGAGCAGTTCTTC. Protein product: CASSLLRGTSGSYNEQFF. The variable domain in full, with the rest retrieved from reference TRBV7-9 and TRBJ2-1, is DTGVSQNPRHKITKRGQNVTFRCDPISEHNRLYWYRQTLGQGPEFLTYFQNEAQLEKSRLLSDRFSAERPKGSFSTLEIQRTEQGDSAMYLCASSLLRGTSGSYNEQFFGPGTRLTVL.

This chain links TRBV4-1 with TRBJ1-1, with 7 bases fitting TRBD1. After removal of 1 base from V and 1 base from J, the junction contained 15 bases not matched to a gene. This CDR3 region has 19 residues. Germline V gives CDR1 MGHRA, CDR2 YSYEKL. In DNA form, the CDR3 reads TGCGCCAGCAGCCAAGGACAGACAGGGCTCGGTGAATGGAACACTGAAGCTTTCTTT. This translates into CASSQGQTGLGEWNTEAFF.

V usage is TRBV4-1 and J usage is TRBJ2-1, with 11 nucleotides matching TRBD2. Germline values: CDR1 MGHRA, CDR2 YSYEKL. There are 20 residues in the CDR3. The V and J ends lost 1 base and 4 bases, in that order; junction bases with no gene match: 15. The CDR3 sequence is CASSQVASGRILMRYNEQFF. Written as DNA, the CDR3 is TGCGCCAGCAGCCAAGTGGCTAGCGGGAGGATTTTGATGCGGTACAATGAGCAGTTCTTC.

This sequence joins TRBV27 and TRBJ2-2; D gene unclear. V lost 2 bases and J lost 3, with 4 bases in between. Germline V gene data show CDR1 as MNHEY and CDR2 as SMNVEV (reference sequence). The CDR3 runs to 13 residues. The CDR3 spells CASSLTYTGELFF. The DNA of the CDR3 is TGTGCCAGCAGTTTAACATACACCGGGGAGCTGTTTTTT.

This chain joins TRBV5-1 and TRBJ2-5, with TRBD1 as a possible D gene (5 bases). Deletions cut 4 bases from V and 1 base from J, with 8 bases between. There are 13 residues in the CDR3. Germline values: CDR1 SGHRS, CDR2 YFSETQ. DNA for the CDR3: TGCGCCAGCAGCCAGGGTATCCAAGAGACCCAGTACTTC. Residues: CASSQGIQETQYF.

The chain is built from TRBV19 and TRBJ2-7, with D uncertain. Germline loops: CDR1 LNHDA, CDR2 SQIVND (reference sequence). CDR3 size: 14 residues. Trimming shortened V by 1 base and J by 2 bases, and 9 bases separated the two germline ends. The CDR3 is CASSIAGVTYEQYF. In DNA form, the CDR3 reads TGTGCCAGTAGTATAGCAGGCGTTACCTACGAGCAGTACTTC.

The chain links TRBV3-1 (or the pseudogene TRBV3-2) to TRBJ1-1, with 7 nucleotides matching TRBD1. CDR1 is LGHDT, CDR2 YNNKEL, per germline (reference sequence). Unmatched junction bases numbered 12, after V lost 2 bases and J lost 12 bases. The length of the CDR3 is 14 residues. CDR3 region: CASSQRQGAGGSFF. The CDR3 DNA reads TGTGCCAGCAGCCAAAGGCAAGGGGCAGGGGGATCTTTCTTT.

CDR3 loop: CASGLARTSGGAGTYNEQFF. CDR3 DNA: TGTGCTAGTGGTTTGGCTCGGACTAGCGGGGGGGCCGGGACCTACAATGAGCAGTTCTTC. V gene TRBV12-5 combines with J gene TRBJ2-1, with 15 bases lining up with TRBD2. V gave up 1 base and J gave up 2 bases; unmatched junction bases: 9. The germline V gene has CDR1 LGHNT and CDR2 FRNRAP. The CDR3 is 20 residues long.

The chain employs TRBV19 and TRBJ1-2; D uncertain. CDR1 LNHDA and CDR2 SQIVND come from the germline V gene (reference sequence). The V end lost 5 bases, the J end lost 4 bases, and 11 bases lay between the germline ends. This CDR3 is 13 amino acids long. CDR3 residues: CASSGENFYGYTF. The DNA of the CDR3 is TGTGCCAGTAGTGGGGAGAATTTCTATGGCTACACCTTC.

In this sample, this clone turned up a few times. The chain links TRBV27 to TRBJ2-7; 12 bases are a match to TRBD2. The CDR3 has 15 amino acids. J lost 0 bases, V lost 5 bases, and 2 bases had no gene match. Germline V gene sequence: CDR1 MNHEY, CDR2 SMNVEV (reference sequence). The CDR3 region is CASSKTSGGSYEQYF. The CDR3 bases are TGTGCCAGCAGTAAGACTAGCGGGGGCTCCTACGAGCAGTACTTC.

Worth noting for this clone: Other DNA sequences in this sample translate to the same CDR3. This chain uses TRBV6-5 with TRBJ1-2; 10 nucleotides agree with TRBD1. Germline-derived CDR1 and CDR2 are MNHEY and SVGAGI. The CDR3 sequence is 14 residues long. Trimming at V came to 5 bases and at J to 3 bases, leaving 3 bases not matched to a gene. CDR3 in DNA: TGTGCCAGCAGTCGGGACAGGGGCCACTATGGCTACACCTTC. It translates to CASSRDRGHYGYTF.

The J gene is TRBJ2-2, the V gene TRBV10-3; a possible D gene is TRBD2 (6 bases). Between the trimmed V and J ends, which lost 4 bases and 0 bases, there was a span of 18 bases. The CDR3 has 18 residues. CDR1 and CDR2 (germline): ENHRY, SYGVKD. The CDR3 reads CAISGFPEGTSNTGELFF. CDR3 DNA sequence: TGTGCCATCAGTGGGTTTCCGGAGGGGACTTCGAACACCGGGGAGCTGTTTTTT.

This chain uses TRBV18 with TRBJ2-1; D is unresolved. The V end lost 2 bases, the J end lost 9 bases, and 8 bases lay between the germline ends. Per the germline V gene, CDR1 is KGHSH and CDR2 is LQKENI. The CDR3 is made up of 12 amino acids. DNA of the CDR3: TGTGCCAGCTCACCATTAACGGGTGAGCAGTTCTTC. Its translation: CASSPLTGEQFF. The whole variable domain, filled in from reference TRBV18 and TRBJ2-1, reads NAGVMQNPRHLVRRRGQEARLRCSPMKGHSHVYWYRQLPEEGLKFMVYLQKENIIDESGMPKERFSAEFPKEGPSILRIQQVVRGDSAAYFCASSPLTGEQFFGPGTRLTVL.